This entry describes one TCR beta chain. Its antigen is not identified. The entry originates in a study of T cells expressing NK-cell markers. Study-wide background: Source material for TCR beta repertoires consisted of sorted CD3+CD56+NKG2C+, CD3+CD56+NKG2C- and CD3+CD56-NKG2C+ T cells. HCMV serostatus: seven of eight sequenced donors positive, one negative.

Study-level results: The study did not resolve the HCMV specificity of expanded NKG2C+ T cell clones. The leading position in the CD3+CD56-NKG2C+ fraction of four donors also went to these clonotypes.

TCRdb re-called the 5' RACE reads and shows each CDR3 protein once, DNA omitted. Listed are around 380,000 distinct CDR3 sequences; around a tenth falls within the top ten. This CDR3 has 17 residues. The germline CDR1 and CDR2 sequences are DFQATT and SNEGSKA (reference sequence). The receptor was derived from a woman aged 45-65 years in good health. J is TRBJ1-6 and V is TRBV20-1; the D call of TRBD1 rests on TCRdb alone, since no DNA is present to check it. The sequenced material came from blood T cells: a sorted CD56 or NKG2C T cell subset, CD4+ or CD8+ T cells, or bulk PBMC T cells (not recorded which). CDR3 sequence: CSAQLGAGGSLYSPLHF.